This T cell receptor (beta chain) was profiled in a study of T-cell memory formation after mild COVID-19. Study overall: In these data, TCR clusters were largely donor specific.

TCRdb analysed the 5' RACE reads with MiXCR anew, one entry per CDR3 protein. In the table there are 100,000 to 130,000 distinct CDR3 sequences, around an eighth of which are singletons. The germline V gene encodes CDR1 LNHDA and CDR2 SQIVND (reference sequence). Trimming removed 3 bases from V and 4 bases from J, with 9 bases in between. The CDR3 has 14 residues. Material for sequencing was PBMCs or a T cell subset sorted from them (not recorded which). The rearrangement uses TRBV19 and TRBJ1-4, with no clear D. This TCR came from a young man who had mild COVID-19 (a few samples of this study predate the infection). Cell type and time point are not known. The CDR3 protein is CASSIRRNNEKLFF. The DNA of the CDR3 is TGTGCCAGTAGTATTAGACGGAATAATGAAAAACTGTTTTTT.